These 16 T cell receptor beta chains originate from one sample sequenced in a study of blood T cell repertoires in COVID-19. Assay: immunoSEQ multiplex PCR; the TCRdb copy retains only in-frame clones and omits some. The sample records fewer than 200,000 clones, over 75% being singletons. The sequencing sample was made of peripheral blood. The receptors shown here come from a woman in her 70s with acute or convalescent COVID-19.

The genes are TRBV3-1 (or the pseudogene TRBV3-2) and TRBJ2-3; 8 positions agree with TRBD1. Trimming removed 2 bases from V and 3 bases from J; junction bases left unmatched: 4. Germline V lookup: CDR1 LGHDT, CDR2 YNNKEL (reference sequence). The CDR3 totals 15 residues. CDR3 nucleotide sequence: TGTGCCAGCAGCCAAAACAGACAGGGGACAGATACGCAGTATTTT. Its protein product is CASSQNRQGTDTQYF.

This chain joins TRBV12-3 or TRBV12-4 and TRBJ2-5; D is possibly TRBD2 (5 bases). The CDR3 is made up of 13 amino acids. V dropped 5 bases and J dropped 5 bases, with 12 bases sitting between them. CDR3 protein: CASSRGLSETQYF. CDR3 nucleotide sequence: TGTGCCAGCAGTCGAGGGCTGTCCGAGACCCAGTACTTC.

The chain combines TRBV3-1 (or the pseudogene TRBV3-2) with TRBJ1-5, with a weak D call TRBD1 (5 bases). Germline CDR1 LGHDT, CDR2 YNNKEL (reference sequence). CDR3 size: 15 residues. Trimming removed 1 base at V and 0 bases at J, with 7 bases between. The CDR3 sequence is CASSQGQHSNQPQHF. The CDR3 DNA reads as TGTGCCAGCAGCCAAGGACAGCATAGCAATCAGCCCCAGCATTTT.

The chain links TRBV29-1 to TRBJ2-7; TRBD1 might be the D (5 bases). The V and J ends lost 7 bases and 5 bases respectively, with 12 bases between them. This CDR3 is 11 amino acids long. The germline V gene has CDR1 SQVTM and CDR2 ANQGSEA. In nucleotides, the CDR3 is TGCAGCGCCCAACAGGTACACGAGCAGTACTTC. This gives the protein CSAQQVHEQYF.

This chain connects TRBV5-6 to TRBJ1-6; no clear D gene. CDR3 length equals 16 residues. The germline gives CDR1 SGHDT, CDR2 YYEEEE. Trimming removed 3 bases at V and 0 bases at J, with 10 bases between. The CDR3 bases are TGTGCCAGCAGCTCTTTAAGGAGCTCCTATAATTCACCCCTCCACTTT. Translating it yields CASSSLRSSYNSPLHF.

The chain couples TRBV6-6 to TRBJ1-4, with a tentative D call TRBD1 (5 bases). The germline CDR1 and CDR2 sequences are MNHNY and SVGAGI (reference sequence). With 8 bases removed from V and 9 bases from J, the gap between germline ends came to 10 bases. The CDR3 is made up of 11 amino acids. The CDR3 coding sequence is TGTGCCAGCGCAGGGCAGCAAAAACTGTTTTTT. Translating gives CASAGQQKLFF.

The chain is built from TRBV5-1 and TRBJ2-7, with D maybe TRBD2 (5 bases). The CDR3 runs to 13 residues. With 2 bases removed from V and 5 bases from J, the gap between germline ends came to 11 bases. Germline CDR1 and CDR2: SGHRS and YFSETQ. In nucleotides, the CDR3 is TGCGCCAGCAGCTTCGGTGGGGAGAACGAGCAGTACTTC. Translating gives CASSFGGENEQYF.

This clone has more than one count but fewer than ten. This sequence joins TRBV6-2 or TRBV6-3 and TRBJ2-1, with 10 bases that match TRBD2. Trimming took 5 bases from V and 10 from J; bases not matched to a gene: 2. The CDR3 has 12 amino acids. Germline lookup yields CDR1 MNHEY and CDR2 SVGEGT. CDR3 sequence reads: CASSLAGVEQFF. CDR3 nucleotides: TGTGCCAGCAGTCTAGCGGGAGTCGAGCAGTTCTTC.

The chain carries TRBV5-1 and TRBJ1-6; tentatively, D is TRBD1 (6 bases). The CDR3 runs to 14 residues. Trimming pared 4 bases from V and 10 bases from J, leaving 15 bases between. Per the germline V gene, CDR1 is SGHRS and CDR2 is YFSETQ. The CDR3 DNA reads as TGCGCCAGCAGCCTTCAGGGGCTCGGATCACCCCTCCACTTT. Amino acid sequence: CASSLQGLGSPLHF.

The CDR3 spells CASSFTSGSPDYEQYF. The CDR3 DNA follows: TGCGCCAGCAGCTTTACTAGCGGGAGCCCAGACTACGAGCAGTACTTC. The chain combines TRBV5-1 with TRBJ2-7; 11 nucleotides line up with TRBD2. The CDR3 is 16 residues long. V was pared by 2 bases and J by 3 bases, with 7 bases of the junction left unmatched. CDR1 SGHRS and CDR2 YFSETQ come from the germline V gene.

This chain links TRBV6-6 with TRBJ1-5; D is ambiguous. CDR3 length equals 15 residues. Germline-derived CDR1 and CDR2 are MNHNY and SVGAGI (reference sequence). The V gene lost 7 bases and the J gene lost 4 bases, with 17 bases spanning the gap. CDR3 nucleotide sequence: TGTGCCAGCAACCTCCTCGGGTCGGGAAATCAGCCCCAGCATTTT. This codes for CASNLLGSGNQPQHF.

This sequence joins TRBV10-3 and TRBJ1-4, with D perhaps TRBD1 (5 bases). Per the germline V gene, CDR1 is ENHRY and CDR2 is SYGVKD. The CDR3 spans 13 residues. V was clipped by 4 bases and J by 8 bases, with 11 bases between them. CDR3 nucleotides: TGTGCCATCAGTGCCAGGGAAGGGGAAAAACTGTTTTTT. This sequence encodes CAISAREGEKLFF.

There are a few counts of this clone. CDR3 bases: TGTGCCAGCAGCTACCGATCGACTAGCGGGAGGCGTTACAATGAGCAGTTCTTC. The encoded protein is CASSYRSTSGRRYNEQFF. The chain carries TRBV7-2 and TRBJ2-1; 13 positions agree with TRBD2. Germline loops: CDR1 SGHTA, CDR2 FQGNSA. V was clipped by 4 bases and J by 4 bases; unmatched bases: 10. This CDR3 is 18 amino acids long.

The rearrangement uses TRBV2 and TRBJ2-1, with TRBD2 matching over 11 bases. Germline loops: CDR1 SNHLY, CDR2 FYNNEI. This CDR3 contains 15 residues. J lost 5 bases, V lost 7 bases, and 7 bases had no gene match. The chain's CDR3 is CASTSGRPPDNEQFF. The CDR3 coding sequence is TGTGCCAGCACTAGCGGGAGGCCACCAGACAATGAGCAGTTCTTC.

V usage is TRBV25-1 and J usage is TRBJ1-3; no clear D gene. The germline gives CDR1 MGHDK, CDR2 SYGVNS. The CDR3 loop spans 13 amino acids. V lost 7 bases to trimming and J lost 0 bases, with 7 bases between them. The DNA of the CDR3 is TGTGCCAGCACCGGTAACTCTGGAAACACCATATATTTT. Translating gives CASTGNSGNTIYF.

The chain is built from TRBV29-1 and TRBJ1-2, with a tentative D call TRBD1 (6 bases). Germline values: CDR1 SQVTM, CDR2 ANQGSEA. The CDR3 totals 13 residues. V was trimmed by 8 bases and J by 6 bases, leaving 19 bases between them. For the CDR3, the DNA is TGCAGCACCTTGAACAGGGAGTATGATGGCTACACCTTC. This encodes CSTLNREYDGYTF.